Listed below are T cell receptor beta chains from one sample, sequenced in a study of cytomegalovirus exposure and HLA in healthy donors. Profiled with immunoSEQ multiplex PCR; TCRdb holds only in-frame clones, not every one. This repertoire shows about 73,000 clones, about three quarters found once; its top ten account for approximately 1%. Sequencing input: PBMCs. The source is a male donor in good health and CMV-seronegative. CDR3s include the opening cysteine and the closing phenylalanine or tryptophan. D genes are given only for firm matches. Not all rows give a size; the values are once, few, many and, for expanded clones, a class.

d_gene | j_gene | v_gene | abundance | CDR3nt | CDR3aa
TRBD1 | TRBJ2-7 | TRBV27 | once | TGTGCCAGCAGTTTAGGGACAGGGAATTCGCGCGAGCAGTACTTC | CASSLGTGNSREQYF
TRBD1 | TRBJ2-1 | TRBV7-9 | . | TGTGCCAGCAGCTTAGTTTCCAGGGGGAATGAGCAGTTCTTC | CASSLVSRGNEQFF
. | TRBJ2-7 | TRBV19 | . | TGTGCCAGTAGTGCTGACACTTACTACGAGCAGTACTTC | CASSADTYYEQYF
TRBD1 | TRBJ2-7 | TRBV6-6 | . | TGTGCCAGCAGACCTGGGACAGGTTATGAGCAGTACTTC | CASRPGTGYEQYF
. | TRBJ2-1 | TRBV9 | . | TGTGCCAGCAGCGTTGGATGGGGAGCTTGGGTTGGTGAGCAGTTCTTC | CASSVGWGAWVGEQFF
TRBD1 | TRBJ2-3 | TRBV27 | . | TGTGCCAGCAGGACAGGGATAACAGATACGCAGTATTTT | CASRTGITDTQYF
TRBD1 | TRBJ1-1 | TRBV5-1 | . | TGCGCCAGCAGCTCCGGGACAGGGCGTGAAGCTTTCTTT | CASSSGTGREAFF
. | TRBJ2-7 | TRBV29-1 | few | TGCAGCGTTCAGAACAGTTCCTACGAGCAGTACTTC | CSVQNSSYEQYF
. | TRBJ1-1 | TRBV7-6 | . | TGTGCCAGCAGCTTAGAACAGAACACTGAAGCTTTCTTT | CASSLEQNTEAFF
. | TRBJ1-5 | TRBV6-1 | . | TGTGCCAGCCGCCCTCCAACAGACAATCAGCCCCAGCATTTT | CASRPPTDNQPQHF
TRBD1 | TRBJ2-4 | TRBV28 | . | TGTGCCAGCAGAGCTGACAGGGGCCCTGACATTCAGTACTTC | CASRADRGPDIQYF
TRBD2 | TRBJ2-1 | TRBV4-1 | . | TGCGCCAGCAGCCAACTAGCGGGAGAGTTGAATGAGCAGTTCTTC | CASSQLAGELNEQFF
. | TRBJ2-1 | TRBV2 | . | TGTGCCAGCAGTGAAGCGGGGACAACCAAGAACAATGAGCAGTTCTTC | CASSEAGTTKNNEQFF
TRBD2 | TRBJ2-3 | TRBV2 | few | TGTGCCAGTACAACTTTGGGACTAGGGGGGGACACAGATACGCAGTATTTT | CASTTLGLGGDTDTQYF
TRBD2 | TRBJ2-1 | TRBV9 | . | TGTGCCAGCAGCATTAGCGGGGGGGCCTTGGATGAGCAGTTCTTC | CASSISGGALDEQFF
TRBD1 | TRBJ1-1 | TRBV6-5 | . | TGTGCCAGCAGTTACAGGACAGGGGACACTGAAGCTTTCTTT | CASSYRTGDTEAFF
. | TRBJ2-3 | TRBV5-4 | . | TGTGCCAGCAGCCTCAAGACAGAATTCACAGATACGCAGTATTTT | CASSLKTEFTDTQYF